Listed below are T cell receptor beta chains from one sample, sequenced in a study of T cell responses to AZD1222 COVID-19 vaccine. Some clones are missing from TCRdb's copy, which holds only in-frame ones; the method was immunoSEQ multiplex PCR. The sample lists 100,000 to 150,000 clones; approximately 89% were seen once. This specimen was peripheral blood, taken on day 0 of AZD1222 vaccination. All receptors come from an adult in good health. CDR3s include the opening cysteine and the closing phenylalanine or tryptophan. A D gene is named only where the DNA matches it firmly. The listing skips clone size in some rows; elsewhere it reads once, few, many or a size class.

CASSINSWGQSYGYTF	TGTGCCAGTAGTATAAACTCCTGGGGACAGTCCTATGGCTACACCTTC	-	16	TRBD1	TRBV19	TRBJ1-2
CASSPLTTEGYTF	TGTGCCAGCAGCCCCCTTACGACGGAGGGCTACACCTTC	-	13	-	TRBV3-1/TRBV3-2	TRBJ1-2
CASSNGASPDTGELFF	TGTGCTAGCAGTAATGGGGCTAGCCCGGACACCGGGGAGCTGTTTTTT	-	16	-	TRBV7-7	TRBJ2-2
CASSLGTGNQPQHF	TGCGCCAGCAGCTTAGGGACAGGGAATCAGCCCCAGCATTTT	-	14	TRBD1	TRBV5-1	TRBJ1-5
CASSVGPGGINTGELFF	-	-	17	-	TRBV9	TRBJ2-2
CASQKQGGEAFF	TGTGCCAGCCAGAAACAGGGGGGTGAAGCTTTCTTT	-	12	TRBD1	TRBV6-5	TRBJ1-1
CASSSTGEGLKLFF	TGTGCCAGCAGTTCGACTGGGGAAGGGTTAAAACTGTTTTTT	-	14	-	TRBV2	TRBJ1-4
CASSSSGFRGQPQHF	TGTGCCAGCAGTTCCTCCGGGTTCCGGGGACAGCCCCAGCATTTT	-	15	-	TRBV28	TRBJ1-5
CASRTGTAGQPQHF	TGTGCCAGCAGGACCGGGACAGCCGGCCAGCCCCAGCATTTT	-	14	TRBD1	TRBV2	TRBJ1-5
CASSFEGQNTGELFF	TGCGCCAGCAGCTTTGAGGGACAGAACACCGGGGAGCTGTTTTTT	-	15	-	TRBV5-1	TRBJ2-2
CASSYRGGYTF	TGTGCCAGCAGTTACAGGGGCGGCTACACCTTC	-	11	TRBD1	TRBV28	TRBJ1-2
CASSYPGSQGEGEQYF	TGTGCCAGCAGTTACCCCGGCTCACAGGGGGAGGGCGAGCAGTACTTC	-	16	-	TRBV6-6	TRBJ2-7
CASSTGEEGGYTF	TGTGCCAGCAGCACAGGGGAAGAAGGAGGCTACACCTTC	-	13	TRBD1	TRBV2	TRBJ1-2
CASSQAPGGLNGNTIYF	TGCGCCAGCAGCCAAGCCCCCGGGGGCTTGAATGGAAACACCATATATTTT	-	17	-	TRBV4-1	TRBJ1-3
CASSQDAGGKTYEQYF	TGTGCCAGCAGCCAAGATGCAGGGGGAAAGACCTACGAGCAGTACTTC	-	16	TRBD1	TRBV3-1/TRBV3-2	TRBJ2-7
CASSTQGVAYEQYF	TGTGCCAGCAGCACCCAGGGGGTTGCCTACGAGCAGTACTTC	-	14	TRBD1	TRBV7-2	TRBJ2-7
CASSEQGQGRGYTF	TGTGCCAGCAGTGAACAGGGACAGGGTCGTGGCTACACCTTC	-	14	TRBD1	TRBV2	TRBJ1-2
CASSIYNSGQQFF	TGTGCCAGCAGTATTTATAATTCGGGACAACAGTTCTTC	-	13	-	TRBV27	TRBJ2-1
CASSLGGDGYSPLHF	TGTGCCAGCAGCTTGGGAGGGGACGGTTATTCACCCCTCCACTTT	-	15	-	TRBV7-8	TRBJ1-6
CASSLVGGAGQPQHF	TGTGCCAGCAGCTTAGTGGGGGGGGCGGGTCAGCCCCAGCATTTT	-	15	-	TRBV7-2	TRBJ1-5
CASSLLQGYTEAFF	TGTGCCAGCAGTTTACTTCAGGGTTACACTGAAGCTTTCTTT	-	14	-	TRBV28	TRBJ1-1
CASSVAPQGASGNTIYF	TGTGCCAGCAGCGTAGCGCCACAGGGGGCCTCTGGAAACACCATATATTTT	-	17	TRBD1	TRBV9	TRBJ1-3
CASSPSGSTDTQYF	TGTGCCAGCAGCCCCAGCGGGAGCACAGATACGCAGTATTTT	-	14	-	TRBV11-3	TRBJ2-3
CASGYPIPQHF	TGTGCCAGTGGGTATCCGATTCCCCAGCATTTT	-	11	-	TRBV19	TRBJ1-5
CASSSRGDQKGETQYF	TGTGCCAGCAGCTCAAGAGGGGACCAGAAGGGCGAGACCCAGTACTTC	-	16	-	TRBV7-9	TRBJ2-5
CASSSRGELFF	TGTGCCAGCAGCTCCCGCGGGGAGCTGTTTTTT	-	11	-	TRBV27	TRBJ2-2
CASSERLTDTQYF	TGTGCCAGCAGTGAAAGACTAACAGATACGCAGTATTTT	-	13	-	TRBV6-4	TRBJ2-3
CATQGAGLGTGELFF	TGTGCCACCCAAGGTGCAGGGTTAGGGACCGGGGAGCTGTTTTTT	-	15	-	TRBV6-5	TRBJ2-2
CASIPRSGGSYEQYF	TGTGCCAGCATTCCAAGGAGCGGGGGCTCCTACGAGCAGTACTTC	-	15	TRBD2	TRBV6-5	TRBJ2-7
CASSLQGLAGAGAETQYF	TGTGCCAGTAGTCTCCAGGGACTAGCGGGAGCTGGGGCAGAGACCCAGTACTTC	-	18	TRBD2	TRBV19	TRBJ2-5
CASSPLGGREQYF	TGCGCCAGCAGCCCTCTTGGGGGTCGAGAGCAGTACTTC	-	13	-	TRBV4-1	TRBJ2-7
CASSLAGGDTEAFF	TGTGCCAGCAGCTTAGCAGGGGGCGACACTGAAGCTTTCTTT	-	14	TRBD1	TRBV11-2	TRBJ1-1
CASSSPGSRGHEQFF	TGTGCCAGCAGCTCGCCGGGCTCGAGGGGGCATGAGCAGTTCTTC	-	15	TRBD1	TRBV5-6	TRBJ2-1
CASSHDRLEAFF	TGTGCCAGCAGCCACGACAGGCTTGAAGCTTTCTTT	-	12	-	TRBV12-3/TRBV12-4	TRBJ1-1
CASSISGSGTDTQYF	TGTGCCAGTAGTATTAGCGGGAGCGGGACAGATACGCAGTATTTT	-	15	TRBD2	TRBV19	TRBJ2-3
CASSPRGGFGYTF	TGTGCCAGCAGTCCCCGAGGAGGGTTTGGCTACACCTTC	-	13	-	TRBV6-2/TRBV6-3	TRBJ1-2
CASQRGAGGGYTF	TGTGCCAGCCAGAGGGGGGCTGGAGGGGGCTACACCTTC	-	13	-	TRBV27	TRBJ1-2
CASSTGISSYNSPLHF	TGTGCCAGCAGCACAGGAATAAGCTCCTATAATTCACCCCTCCACTTT	-	16	-	TRBV6-6	TRBJ1-6
CASSYTREGTEAFF	TGTGCCAGCAGTTACACCAGGGAGGGAACTGAAGCTTTCTTT	-	14	-	TRBV6-2/TRBV6-3	TRBJ1-1
CASSPPAGGFGNTIYF	TGTGCCAGCTCACCACCCGCAGGGGGCTTTGGAAACACCATATATTTT	-	16	TRBD1	TRBV18	TRBJ1-3
CATAEELAGGQNTGELFF	TGTGCCACCGCCGAAGAACTAGCGGGGGGGCAGAACACCGGGGAGCTGTTTTTT	-	18	TRBD2	TRBV18	TRBJ2-2
CASAGAANYGYTF	TGTGCTAGTGCTGGAGCGGCTAACTATGGCTACACCTTC	-	13	-	TRBV12-5	TRBJ1-2
CAWSTDSEAFF	TGTGCCTGGAGTACGGACTCCGAAGCTTTCTTT	-	11	-	TRBV30	TRBJ1-1
CASSRGQGNTEAFF	TGTGCCAGCTCGCGGGGACAGGGGAACACTGAAGCTTTCTTT	-	14	TRBD1	TRBV18	TRBJ1-1
CASSPETGINPAFF	TGCGCCAGCAGCCCAGAGACAGGAATAAACCCGGCTTTCTTT	-	14	-	TRBV4-3	TRBJ1-1
CASSITGRTEAFF	TGTGCCAGTAGTATTACGGGTCGCACTGAAGCTTTCTTT	-	13	-	TRBV19	TRBJ1-1
CASNGPGGSNTEAFF	TGTGCCAGTAACGGACCGGGGGGCTCGAACACTGAAGCTTTCTTT	once	15	-	TRBV19	TRBJ1-1
CASAGLHQGGTQYF	TGTGCCAGCGCGGGACTACACCAAGGGGGGACCCAGTACTTC	once	14	-	TRBV2	TRBJ2-5
CATSRDGTGDLSGGYTF	TGTGCCACCAGCAGAGATGGGACAGGGGATCTCTCGGGTGGCTACACCTTC	-	17	TRBD1	TRBV15	TRBJ1-2
CASSGQGQETQYF	TGTGCCAGCAGTGGACAGGGCCAAGAGACCCAGTACTTC	-	13	TRBD1	TRBV12-3/TRBV12-4	TRBJ2-5
CASSADRGRGYTF	TGTGCCAGCAGCGCGGACAGGGGGCGGGGCTACACCTTC	-	13	TRBD1	TRBV7-2	TRBJ1-2
CASSYSRGSGELFF	TGTGCCAGCAGTTACTCGAGAGGTTCCGGGGAGCTGTTTTTT	once	14	-	TRBV6-2/TRBV6-3	TRBJ2-2